This T cell receptor (beta chain) was identified during a study of CD8+CD57+ T cells in acquired aplastic anemia. By flow cytometry, patients selected for sequencing had shown an expansion of CD8+CD57+ cells. The CDR3 is made up of 14 amino acids. V lost 8 bases and J lost 7, with 21 bases in between. From germline, CDR1 is LNHDA and CDR2 SQIVND (reference sequence). It was genomic DNA that served as the template for profiling TCR beta VDJ and CDR3. TCRdb re-derived calls from the reads in MiXCR, one entry per CDR3 protein. The sample holds around 120,000 distinct CDR3 sequences, about two fifths seen once.

The chain is built from TRBV19 and TRBJ2-7; possible D gene TRBD2, 5 bases. The TCR originated in a human donor with aplastic anemia. Material: sorted CD4+, CD8+, or CD8+CD57+ T cells (not recorded which) from PBMCs. The DNA of the CDR3 is TGTGCCAGTGCTCAGCTTGCTAGCTCCATTGAGCAGTACTTC. Its translation: CASAQLASSIEQYF.